This T cell receptor beta chain was identified in a study of cytomegalovirus exposure and HLA in healthy donors. With 60 Vbeta and 13 Jbeta primers, the PCR was carried out. TCRdb keeps only in-frame clones here, not all; method: immunoSEQ multiplex PCR. The table has 200,000 to 300,000 clones, roughly 81% seen once. The CDR3 extends over 15 amino acids. V was clipped by 1 base and J by 7 bases, with 14 bases between them. CDR1 is SGHTA and CDR2 is FQGNSA in the germline V gene. This sequence originates from a girl under 10 years old in good health and CMV-seronegative. Input material: PBMCs. The rearrangement joins TRBV7-2 to TRBJ1-5; D is perhaps TRBD1 (5 bases). The CDR3 loop reads CASSLGAGREQPQHF. The CDR3, as DNA: TGTGCCAGCAGCTTAGGGGCAGGGCGGGAGCAGCCCCAGCATTTT.